This record covers a single T cell receptor (beta chain). This record belongs to a study of blood T cell repertoires in COVID-19. Study in general: Donors in the United States, Italy and Spain gave samples during acute or convalescent COVID-19. Sample material is recorded as cDNA or gDNA derived from T cells, B-cell-depleted T cells, or PBMCs.

There are 15 residues in the CDR3. Germline lookup yields CDR1 PRHDT and CDR2 FYEKMQ (reference sequence). After removal of 0 bases from V and 4 bases from J, the junction contained 4 bases not matched to a gene. Under the authors' procedure: The assay estimated nucleated cells by amplifying reference gene primers. The method was immunoSEQ multiplex PCR; TCRdb's version includes in-frame clones alone and lacks a portion of them. V, J and clone size derive from that table, while D and trimming were established from the DNA sequence. This table has hundreds of thousands of clones, 88% appearing once. This chain uses TRBV13 with TRBJ2-5; TRBD2 matches 8 bases. The sequence was collected from a man between 18 and 35 years old with active or convalescent COVID-19. The specimen was peripheral blood. CDR3 coding DNA: TGTGCCAGCAGCTTAGGCGGGGGGGGTCGAGAGACCCAGTACTTC. It yields the protein CASSLGGGGRETQYF.